The 20 T cell receptor beta chains listed next were all sequenced from one sample in a study of long-term antiretroviral therapy in people with HIV (dated by TCRdb to the early 2020s). The immunoSEQ hsTCRB v3.0 assay was used at survey level resolution to sequence the TRB variable region. Entries here come from immuneACCESS through TCRdb and include only in-frame sequences with V and J called. Some clones fail to appear in such tables; in the studies checked, an unresolved V gene covers under half of the shortfall, and the cause of the remainder is unknown. The sample table holds about 29,000 clones, of which more than 70% were seen once. The ten largest make up roughly 8.8% of the sample. Sample: unsorted PBMCs, taken 1.5 years before starting antiretroviral therapy. These receptors were taken from a man aged 18 to 29 with HIV.

This clone was detected only a few times. V usage is TRBV7-3 and J usage is TRBJ1-2; D is possibly TRBD1 (5 bases). The V gene's germline CDR1 is SGHTA and CDR2 FQGTGA. V was cut by 2 bases and J by 3 bases, with 7 bases left in between. There are 13 residues in the CDR3. CDR3 bases: TGTGCCAGCAGCTTAGGGGGGGACTATGGCTACACCTTC. Translating it yields CASSLGGDYGYTF.

The V gene is TRBV10-2, the J gene TRBJ1-6; D unresolved. CDR1 and CDR2 (germline): WSHSY, SAAADI. The CDR3 sequence is 12 residues long. V was cut by 8 bases and J by 6 bases, with 8 bases left in between. As DNA, the CDR3 is TGCGCCAGCGCGTCATTTAATTCACCCCTCCACTTT. Translating gives CASASFNSPLHF.

The chain employs TRBV19 and TRBJ2-1; perhaps TRBD2 as D (6 bases). The CDR3 consists of 16 residues. Per germline, CDR1 LNHDA and CDR2 SQIVND (reference sequence). V lost 6 bases to trimming and J lost 7 bases, with 22 bases between them. The CDR3 protein is CASSGWRDRPANEQFF. CDR3 DNA sequence: TGTGCCAGTAGCGGTTGGCGGGACCGCCCAGCAAATGAGCAGTTCTTC. The full variable domain, completed using reference TRBV19 and TRBJ2-1, is DGGITQSPKYLFRKEGQNVTLSCEQNLNHDAMYWYRQDPGQGLRLIYYSQIVNDFQKGDIAEGYSVSREKKESFPLTVTSAQKNPTAFYLCASSGWRDRPANEQFFGPGTRLTVL.

The chain combines TRBV27 with TRBJ1-6, with D possibly TRBD1 on 5 matching bases. The V end was cut by 2 bases, the J end by 10 bases, with 12 bases between. Per germline, CDR1 MNHEY and CDR2 SMNVEV (reference sequence). There are 14 residues in the CDR3. CDR3 amino acids: CASSLGGGRSPLHF. The CDR3 nucleotides read TGTGCCAGCAGTTTAGGGGGTGGAAGATCACCCCTCCACTTT.

The rearrangement links TRBV6-6 to TRBJ1-5, with no clear D. From germline, CDR1 is MNHNY and CDR2 SVGAGI (reference sequence). The CDR3 sequence is 13 residues long. The V end lost 8 bases, the J end lost 5 bases, and 13 bases lay between the germline ends. This chain's CDR3 is CASSDSIYQPQHF. DNA for the CDR3: TGTGCCAGCTCGGACTCAATCTATCAGCCCCAGCATTTT.

As regards this clone: This CDR3 is also generated by other DNA sequences in the sample. The chain carries TRBV10-1 and TRBJ2-1; maybe TRBD1 (5 bases). This CDR3 has 13 amino acids. The V gene lost 3 bases and the J gene lost 3 bases, with 6 bases spanning the gap. Germline lookup yields CDR1 WNHNN and CDR2 SYGVQD (reference sequence). The CDR3 loop is CASSEDSYNEQFF. The CDR3 DNA follows: TGCGCCAGCAGTGAAGACAGCTACAATGAGCAGTTCTTC.

This clone appeared once. The V call is TRBV4-1, the J call TRBJ2-1; 11 bases are a match to TRBD2. Germline CDR1 reads MGHRA; CDR2 reads YSYEKL. The ends lost 1 base at V and 8 bases at J; junction bases unmatched: 13. This CDR3 region has 18 residues. The CDR3 DNA follows: TGCGCCAGCAGCCAAGCCCTCCGTGGTAGCGGGAGGGATCATGAGCAGTTCTTC. Translation: CASSQALRGSGRDHEQFF.

The chain employs TRBV4-3 and TRBJ1-4, with D tentatively TRBD1 (6 bases). V lost 0 bases to trimming and J lost 8 bases, with 16 bases between them. This CDR3 contains 16 residues. In germline, CDR1 is LGHNA, CDR2 YSLEER. The CDR3 is CASSQDSHRVDEKLFF. CDR3 sequence (DNA): TGCGCCAGCAGCCAAGATAGTCACAGGGTAGACGAAAAACTGTTTTTT.

J is TRBJ2-7 and V is TRBV2, with 12 bases that match TRBD2. This CDR3 has 14 amino acids. From germline, CDR1 is SNHLY and CDR2 FYNNEI. After removal of 4 bases from V and 4 bases from J, the junction contained 2 bases not matched to a gene. CDR3 amino acids: CASSGGTSGYEQYF. The CDR3 coding sequence is TGTGCCAGCAGTGGGGGGACTAGCGGGTACGAGCAGTACTTC.

A single count supports this clone. The gene calls are TRBV27 and TRBJ1-2, with 10 nucleotides matching TRBD1. Germline CDR1 MNHEY, CDR2 SMNVEV (reference sequence). The V and J ends lost 3 bases and 6 bases, in that order; junction bases with no gene match: 13. The CDR3 totals 17 residues. Here the CDR3 reads CASSFLGGTGVRDGYTF. The CDR3 nucleotides read TGTGCCAGCAGTTTCTTAGGGGGGACAGGGGTTCGCGATGGCTACACCTTC.

The chain has TRBV28 and TRBJ1-4; maybe TRBD1 (5 bases). This CDR3 is built from 15 residues. V gave up 6 bases and J gave up 2 bases, with 13 bases separating them. Germline values: CDR1 MDHEN, CDR2 SYDVKM. The CDR3 DNA reads TGTGCCAGCAGCCGACGGGGGGGGACTAATGAAAAACTGTTTTTT. It codes for CASSRRGGTNEKLFF.

V is TRBV18 and J is TRBJ2-3; the D gene could be TRBD1 or TRBD2 (5 bases each). V lost 0 bases and J lost 6, with 13 bases in between. The germline gives CDR1 KGHSH, CDR2 LQKENI. This CDR3 region has 15 residues. The CDR3 sequence is CASSPPGRHSDTQYF. In DNA, the CDR3 is TGTGCCAGCTCACCACCGGGACGGCACTCGGATACGCAGTATTTT.

J is TRBJ2-5 and V is TRBV10-3, with 9 nucleotides matching TRBD2. In germline, CDR1 is ENHRY, CDR2 SYGVKD. The CDR3 is made up of 16 amino acids. Unmatched junction bases numbered 13, after V lost 6 bases and J lost 5 bases. CDR3 DNA: TGTGCCATCAGCGAAGGTGGCGGGGGGGGAAGGGAGACCCAGTACTTC. It translates to CAISEGGGGGRETQYF.

The V gene is TRBV14, the J gene TRBJ2-7; D may be TRBD1 (8 bases). Germline CDR1 SGHDN, CDR2 FVKESK. Trimming removed 4 bases at V and 6 bases at J, with 13 bases between. This CDR3 region has 13 residues. The CDR3 region has the DNA TGTGCCAGCAGCCCAGGGGGCGGGAGCGAGCAGTACTTC. Translating gives CASSPGGGSEQYF.

CDR3 in amino acids: CASSFLNPEQYF. CDR3 sequence (DNA): TGTGCCAGCAGCTTCTTAAACCCGGAGCAGTACTTC. The chain uses TRBV7-9 and TRBJ2-7; D unclear. Germline lookup yields CDR1 SEHNR and CDR2 FQNEAQ (reference sequence). CDR3 length: 12 amino acids. Deletions cut 3 bases from V and 7 bases from J, with 10 bases between. Supplemented by reference TRBV7-9 and TRBJ2-7, the full variable domain reads DTGVSQNPRHKITKRGQNVTFRCDPISEHNRLYWYRQTLGQGPEFLTYFQNEAQLEKSRLLSDRFSAERPKGSFSTLEIQRTEQGDSAMYLCASSFLNPEQYFGPGTRLTVT.

The chain has TRBV5-4 and TRBJ2-2; TRBD1 aligns across 8 bases. The V and J ends lost 5 bases and 4 bases, in that order; junction bases with no gene match: 7. CDR1 and CDR2 from the germline V gene are SGHNT and YYREEE (reference sequence). This CDR3 region has 15 residues. CDR3 sequence: CASRPGGSSTGELFF. DNA for the CDR3: TGTGCCAGCAGACCAGGGGGCTCCAGCACCGGGGAGCTGTTTTTT.

The chain joins TRBV7-2 to TRBJ1-5; 7 positions agree with TRBD1. Germline values: CDR1 SGHTA, CDR2 FQGNSA. The CDR3 is 14 amino acids. With V trimmed by 4 bases and J by 7 bases, 7 bases remained unmatched. CDR3 protein: CASSYRQGRQPQHF. CDR3 DNA: TGTGCCAGCAGCTATAGACAGGGCAGGCAGCCCCAGCATTTT.

The CDR3: CASSQDGQGLETQYF. CDR3 DNA sequence: TGTGCCAGCAGCCAAGATGGGCAGGGCTTGGAGACCCAGTACTTC. The V and J genes are TRBV4-2 and TRBJ2-5; tentative D call: TRBD1 (5 bases). From germline, CDR1 is LGHNA and CDR2 YNFKEQ. The ends were cut back, 0 bases at V and 5 bases at J, with 13 bases in the middle. CDR3 size: 15 residues.

This clone was counted a single time. The chain couples TRBV4-1 to TRBJ2-5; possibly TRBD2 for D (7 bases). The CDR3 has 15 residues. Per germline, CDR1 MGHRA and CDR2 YSYEKL. The V gene lost 6 bases and the J gene lost 3 bases, with 17 bases spanning the gap. CDR3 residues: CASRSLQGGKETQYF. As DNA, the CDR3 is TGCGCCAGCAGAAGCTTACAGGGAGGGAAAGAGACCCAGTACTTC.

By frequency in the sample, this clone is medium-sized. The chain joins TRBV28 to TRBJ2-3; a weak D match, TRBD2 (5 bases). The CDR3 is made up of 16 amino acids. V lost 3 bases and J 0 bases, leaving 13 bases between the germline ends. Germline CDR1 MDHEN, CDR2 SYDVKM. CDR3 sequence: CASSFTGSDSTDTQYF. The DNA of the CDR3 is TGTGCCAGCAGTTTTACGGGGAGTGATAGCACAGATACGCAGTATTTT. Based on the CDR3 plus reference TRBV28 and TRBJ2-3, the full variable domain is DVKVTQSSRYLVKRTGEKVFLECVQDMDHENMFWYRQDPGLGLRLIYFSYDVKMKEKGDIPEGYSVSREKKERFSLILESASTNQTSMYLCASSFTGSDSTDTQYFGPGTRLTVL.